This TCR beta chain was recovered during a study of T cell responses to AZD1222 COVID-19 vaccine. About the research overall: Pooling was applied to second doses at about 4 or about 12 weeks. Findings and limits, study-wide: Donors were chiefly white British, with a greater number of females, and clonal diversity was perhaps underestimated. After the peak T cell response, and only then, were repertoires sampled. Dominant CD4 TCR responses targeted spike regions 160-218 and 743-854.

Clones were sequenced by immunoSEQ multiplex PCR, and TCRdb holds only the in-frame ones, with some missing. The table lists some 190,000 clones, 85% to 90% of them singletons. As concerns this clone: Its cognate antigen is unknown.

V was trimmed by 0 bases and J by 3 bases, leaving 6 bases between them. The CDR3 contains 13 residues. Germline values: CDR1 SGDLS, CDR2 YYNGEE. The chain combines TRBV9 with TRBJ1-1, with TRBD1 as a possible D gene (6 bases). The source material was peripheral blood, sampled on day 0 of AZD1222 vaccination. This TCR came from an adult in good health. CDR3 amino acids: CASSVGQDTEAFF. CDR3 bases: TGTGCCAGCAGCGTAGGACAGGACACTGAAGCTTTCTTT.